A single sample gave rise to the 25 T cell receptor beta chains below, sequenced in a study of blood T cell repertoires in COVID-19. Here immunoSEQ multiplex PCR was the method, and the copy in TCRdb shows in-frame clones only, minus some. Seen here are fewer than 40,000 clones, approximately 85% observed once, and the top ten hold more than 8%. The source material was peripheral blood. These receptors originate from a human donor in a cohort sampled during active COVID-19.

This sequence joins TRBV7-3 and TRBJ2-1; 10 bases agree with TRBD2. This CDR3 has 15 residues. Per germline, CDR1 SGHTA and CDR2 FQGTGA. Trimming cost V 5 bases and J 8 bases; bases outside gene matches: 9. CDR3 sequence reads: CASSRTSGIFDEQFF. CDR3 nucleotide sequence: TGTGCCAGCAGCCGTACTAGCGGGATTTTCGATGAGCAGTTCTTC.

This chain joins TRBV5-1 and TRBJ2-5, with 7 nucleotides matching TRBD1. Germline CDR1 is SGHRS and CDR2 is YFSETQ. This CDR3 spans 15 amino acids. The junction had 2 bases not matched to a gene; V was cut back by 0 bases and J by 0 bases. The chain's CDR3 is CASSLGQGHQETQYF. CDR3 coding DNA: TGCGCCAGCAGCTTGGGACAGGGCCACCAAGAGACCCAGTACTTC.

The chain joins TRBV5-6 to TRBJ2-1; possible D gene TRBD1, 5 bases. The CDR3 has 12 amino acids. Germline CDR1 SGHDT, CDR2 YYEEEE. The V end lost 6 bases, the J end lost 5 bases, and 9 bases lay between the germline ends. As DNA, the CDR3 is TGTGCCAGCAAAGCAGGGAACAATGAGCAGTTCTTC. This codes for CASKAGNNEQFF.

The V and J genes are TRBV18 and TRBJ1-3; 8 positions match TRBD1. The CDR3 covers 15 residues. Unmatched junction bases numbered 1, after V lost 3 bases and J lost 0 bases. CDR1 is KGHSH and CDR2 is LQKENI in the germline V gene. For the CDR3, the DNA is TGTGCCAGCTCACCCACAGGGGGCTCTGGAAACACCATATATTTT. Translated: CASSPTGGSGNTIYF.

This chain joins TRBV13 and TRBJ2-1; 10 positions agree with TRBD1. CDR1 and CDR2 from the germline V gene are PRHDT and FYEKMQ (reference sequence). J lost 8 bases, V lost 2 bases, and 9 bases had no gene match. The CDR3 consists of 16 residues. The CDR3 region has the DNA TGTGCCAGCAGCTTAATAACGACAGGGGGCGCCGATGAGCAGTTCTTC. Translating gives CASSLITTGGADEQFF.

The chain links TRBV24-1 to TRBJ2-5; D possibly corresponds to TRBD2 (5 bases). CDR1 is KGHDR, CDR2 SFDVKD, per germline. Trimming removed 7 bases from V and 7 bases from J, with 12 bases in between. This CDR3 spans 12 amino acids. The CDR3 is CATRDWGGTQYF. Here the CDR3 DNA reads TGTGCCACCAGGGACTGGGGTGGGACCCAGTACTTC.

This chain joins TRBV7-3 and TRBJ2-1; D is uncertain. The V end lost 2 bases, the J end lost 5 bases, and 7 bases lay between the germline ends. The CDR3 runs to 13 residues. Per germline, CDR1 SGHTA and CDR2 FQGTGA. DNA for the CDR3: TGTGCCAGCAGCTTAGCGGCTGACAATGAGCAGTTCTTC. Its translation: CASSLAADNEQFF.

The J gene is TRBJ1-5, the V gene TRBV6-2 or TRBV6-3; 9 bases line up with TRBD1. The V gene end was trimmed by 6 bases and the J gene end by 2 bases; junction bases not matched to a gene: 2. The CDR3 contains 14 residues. Per germline, CDR1 MNHEY and CDR2 SVGEGT. The CDR3 DNA sequence: TGTGCCAGCAGCTGGACAGGGGGCAATCAGCCCCAGCATTTT. As protein: CASSWTGGNQPQHF.

This clone has a single count. The chain links TRBV2 to TRBJ2-7; TRBD1 matches 7 bases. Germline CDR1 is SNHLY and CDR2 is FYNNEI. This CDR3 is built from 12 residues. Losses at the gene ends were 6 bases for V and 6 bases for J; bases not matched to a gene: 5. The DNA for the CDR3 is TGTGCCAGCAGCGACAGGGTCGGCGAGCAGTACTTC. Amino acids: CASSDRVGEQYF. The whole variable domain, filled in from reference TRBV2 and TRBJ2-7, reads EPEVTQTPSHQVTQMGQEVILRCVPISNHLYFYWYRQILGQKVEFLVSFYNNEISEKSEIFDDQFSVERPDGSNFTLKIRSTKLEDSAMYFCASSDRVGEQYFGPGTRLTVT.

The J gene is TRBJ2-1, the V gene TRBV3-1 (or the pseudogene TRBV3-2), with D uncertain. The CDR3 contains 13 residues. Germline V gene data show CDR1 as LGHDT and CDR2 as YNNKEL (reference sequence). The ends were cut back, 1 base at V and 5 bases at J, with 6 bases in the middle. CDR3 DNA: TGTGCCAGCAGCCAAGTACAAAACAATGAGCAGTTCTTC. Protein sequence: CASSQVQNNEQFF.

This chain uses TRBV9 with TRBJ2-1; TRBD1 agrees at 8 bases. The CDR3 spans 15 residues. The germline V gene encodes CDR1 SGDLS and CDR2 YYNGEE. V dropped 2 bases and J dropped 7; count of bases not matched to a gene: 8. Written as DNA, the CDR3 is TGTGCCAGCAGCGTGGTACAGGGGGTCTGGAATGAGCAGTTCTTC. Its protein is CASSVVQGVWNEQFF.

This clone was counted a single time. This rearrangement joins TRBV6-1 to TRBJ2-7, with D possibly matching TRBD1 (6 bases). Germline CDR1 reads MNHNS; CDR2 reads SASEGT. The V and J ends lost 6 bases and 3 bases respectively, with 9 bases between them. The CDR3 runs to 12 residues. In DNA, the CDR3 is TGTGCCAGCAGCCAACAGGGCTACGAGCAGTACTTC. Residues: CASSQQGYEQYF.

V gene TRBV5-1 combines with J gene TRBJ2-1; 7 bases fit TRBD1. The V and J ends lost 4 bases and 10 bases, in that order; junction bases with no gene match: 11. The CDR3 contains 14 residues. Germline CDR1 is SGHRS and CDR2 is YFSETQ. CDR3 protein: CASSPSGQEKEQFF. The CDR3 DNA is TGCGCCAGCAGCCCGTCCGGACAGGAGAAGGAGCAGTTCTTC. Drawing the rest from reference TRBV5-1 and TRBJ2-1, the complete variable domain is KAGVTQTPRYLIKTRGQQVTLSCSPISGHRSVSWYQQTPGQGLQFLFEYFSETQRNKGNFPGRFSGRQFSNSRSEMNVSTLELGDSALYLCASSPSGQEKEQFFGPGTRLTVL.

This chain joins TRBV13 and TRBJ1-1, with TRBD1 as a possible D gene (6 bases). The ends were cut back, 0 bases at V and 7 bases at J, with 12 bases in the middle. The CDR3 covers 14 residues. CDR1 is PRHDT and CDR2 is FYEKMQ in the germline V gene (reference sequence). CDR3 bases: TGTGCCAGCAGCTTAGGAGACAGGCCGAGTGAAGCTTTCTTT. This codes for CASSLGDRPSEAFF.

This rearrangement joins TRBV10-2 to TRBJ2-7; tentatively, D is TRBD2 (5 bases). This CDR3 has 13 amino acids. The germline CDR1 and CDR2 sequences are WSHSY and SAAADI. The V end lost 6 bases, the J end lost 0 bases, and 9 bases lay between the germline ends. DNA for the CDR3: TGCGCCAGCAGCCGGGATATCTCCTACGAGCAGTACTTC. Amino acid sequence: CASSRDISYEQYF.

A single count supports this clone. The chain couples TRBV29-1 to TRBJ1-2; D may be TRBD1 (6 bases). Germline CDR1 and CDR2: SQVTM and ANQGSEA. This CDR3 spans 14 amino acids. V lost 6 bases and J 8 bases, leaving 22 bases between the germline ends. The CDR3: CSVGPLTGFGGYTF. CDR3 sequence (DNA): TGCAGCGTCGGCCCACTAACAGGGTTCGGGGGCTACACCTTC.

CDR3 region: CASSRAGPITDTQYF. Here the CDR3 DNA reads TGTGCCAGCAGCCGCGCGGGACCGATCACAGATACGCAGTATTTT. The chain uses TRBV3-1 (or the pseudogene TRBV3-2) and TRBJ2-3; D may be TRBD2 (6 bases). V gave up 4 bases and J gave up 2 bases, with 13 bases separating them. Germline-derived CDR1 and CDR2 are LGHDT and YNNKEL (reference sequence). The CDR3 covers 15 residues.

This chain uses TRBV5-4 with TRBJ2-1, with TRBD2 matching over 10 bases. Germline CDR1 and CDR2: SGHNT and YYREEE (reference sequence). The CDR3 sequence is 16 residues long. Trimming at V came to 4 bases and at J to 7 bases, leaving 11 bases not matched to a gene. CDR3: CASSQRLAGAGNEQFF. Written as DNA, the CDR3 is TGTGCCAGCAGCCAGAGGCTAGCGGGAGCCGGGAATGAGCAGTTCTTC.

The chain links TRBV13 to TRBJ2-7, with D maybe TRBD2 (6 bases). This CDR3 region has 14 residues. Germline V gene lookup returns CDR1 PRHDT and CDR2 FYEKMQ (reference sequence). V lost 5 bases and J lost 3, with 14 bases in between. The DNA for the CDR3 is TGTGCCAGCAGCCTCGGCACGCGGGGCTACGAGCAGTACTTC. Its translation: CASSLGTRGYEQYF.

This rearrangement joins TRBV5-1 to TRBJ2-7; 9 bases align to TRBD1. Losses at the gene ends were 2 bases for V and 3 bases for J; bases not matched to a gene: 3. The CDR3 extends over 14 amino acids. Per germline, CDR1 SGHRS and CDR2 YFSETQ. CDR3: CASSFTGGRYEQYF. CDR3 DNA sequence: TGCGCCAGCAGCTTCACAGGGGGCCGCTACGAGCAGTACTTC.

The V and J genes are TRBV5-1 and TRBJ1-2, with 10 bases aligning to TRBD1. Germline V lookup: CDR1 SGHRS, CDR2 YFSETQ. The CDR3 is 13 amino acids. J lost 7 bases, V lost 4 bases, and 4 bases had no gene match. The DNA for the CDR3 is TGCGCCAGCAGCAGGGACAGGGGAGGTGGCTACACCTTC. It yields the protein CASSRDRGGGYTF.

The chain carries TRBV18 and TRBJ1-3; tentatively, D is TRBD1 (6 bases). Per germline, CDR1 KGHSH and CDR2 LQKENI. Trimming cost V 6 bases and J 4 bases, with 13 bases left between them. The CDR3 has 14 amino acids. CDR3 protein: CASSPGQNGNTIYF. The CDR3 nucleotides are TGTGCCAGCTCGCCCGGACAGAACGGAAACACCATATATTTT. Looking up the rest from reference TRBV18 and TRBJ1-3 gives the full variable domain: NAGVMQNPRHLVRRRGQEARLRCSPMKGHSHVYWYRQLPEEGLKFMVYLQKENIIDESGMPKERFSAEFPKEGPSILRIQQVVRGDSAAYFCASSPGQNGNTIYFGEGSWLTVV.

The chain combines TRBV29-1 with TRBJ2-5; D is ambiguous. The germline gives CDR1 SQVTM, CDR2 ANQGSEA. The CDR3 totals 12 residues. V dropped 0 bases and J dropped 4 bases, with 6 bases sitting between them. CDR3 sequence reads: CSVEETLETQYF. CDR3 coding DNA: TGCAGCGTTGAAGAAACATTAGAGACCCAGTACTTC. Supplemented by reference TRBV29-1 and TRBJ2-5, the full variable domain reads SAVISQKPSRDICQRGTSLTIQCQVDSQVTMMFWYRQQPGQSLTLIATANQGSEATYESGFVIDKFPISRPNLTFSTLTVSNMSPEDSSIYLCSVEETLETQYFGPGTRLLVL.

This clone appeared a single time. The J gene is TRBJ1-6, the V gene TRBV4-1; 7 positions agree with TRBD1. This CDR3 has 21 amino acids. From germline, CDR1 is MGHRA and CDR2 YSYEKL. The trim removed 4 bases at V and 8 bases at J, leaving 26 bases unmatched. The CDR3 region is CASSPLLRGRLTPRQDSPLHF. The CDR3 bases are TGCGCCAGCAGCCCCCTTTTAAGGGGGCGTCTTACCCCCCGGCAGGATTCACCCCTCCACTTT.

The chain links TRBV19 to TRBJ2-3; a weak D match, TRBD2 (5 bases). Trimming cost V 3 bases and J 5 bases, with 21 bases left between them. CDR3 length: 17 amino acids. Per germline, CDR1 LNHDA and CDR2 SQIVND (reference sequence). CDR3 DNA: TGTGCCAGTAGTATCGAGCGGAGTTCCTCCGGGGTAGATACGCAGTATTTT. The encoded protein is CASSIERSSSGVDTQYF. Full variable domain (remainder filled in from reference TRBV19 and TRBJ2-3): DGGITQSPKYLFRKEGQNVTLSCEQNLNHDAMYWYRQDPGQGLRLIYYSQIVNDFQKGDIAEGYSVSREKKESFPLTVTSAQKNPTAFYLCASSIERSSSGVDTQYFGPGTRLTVL.